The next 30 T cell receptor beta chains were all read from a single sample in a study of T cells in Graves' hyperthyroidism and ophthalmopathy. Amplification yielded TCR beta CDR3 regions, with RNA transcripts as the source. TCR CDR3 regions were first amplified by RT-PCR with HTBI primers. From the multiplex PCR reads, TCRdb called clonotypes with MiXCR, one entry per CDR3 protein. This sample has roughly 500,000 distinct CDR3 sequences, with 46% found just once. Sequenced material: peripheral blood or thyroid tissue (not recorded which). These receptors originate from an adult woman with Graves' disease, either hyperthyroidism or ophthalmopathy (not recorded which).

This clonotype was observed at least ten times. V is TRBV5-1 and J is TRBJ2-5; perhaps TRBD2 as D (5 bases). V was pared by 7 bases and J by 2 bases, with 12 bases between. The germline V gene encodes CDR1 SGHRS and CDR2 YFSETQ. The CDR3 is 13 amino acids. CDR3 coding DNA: TGCGCCAGCTCGGCGGGTGGGCAAGAGACCCAGTACTTC. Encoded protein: CASSAGGQETQYF.

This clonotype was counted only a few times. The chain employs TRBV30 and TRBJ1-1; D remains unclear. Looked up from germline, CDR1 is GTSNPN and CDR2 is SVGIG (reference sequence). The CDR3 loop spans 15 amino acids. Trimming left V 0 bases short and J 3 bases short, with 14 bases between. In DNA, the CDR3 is TGTGCCTGGAGTGTACAAGGTCGGTGGGACACTGAAGCTTTCTTT. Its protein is CAWSVQGRWDTEAFF.

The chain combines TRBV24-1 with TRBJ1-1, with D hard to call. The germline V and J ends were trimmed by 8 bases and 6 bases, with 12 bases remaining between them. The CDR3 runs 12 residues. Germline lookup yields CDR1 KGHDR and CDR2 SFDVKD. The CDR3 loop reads CATNCSVSEAFF. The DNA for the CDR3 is TGTGCCACCAACTGCTCGGTATCTGAAGCTTTCTTT.

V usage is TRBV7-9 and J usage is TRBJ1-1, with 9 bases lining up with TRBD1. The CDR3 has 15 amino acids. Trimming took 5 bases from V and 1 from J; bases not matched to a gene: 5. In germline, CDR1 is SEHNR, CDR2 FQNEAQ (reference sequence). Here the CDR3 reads CASSKRQGENTEAFF. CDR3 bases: TGTGCCAGCAGCAAAAGACAGGGGGAGAACACTGAAGCTTTCTTT.

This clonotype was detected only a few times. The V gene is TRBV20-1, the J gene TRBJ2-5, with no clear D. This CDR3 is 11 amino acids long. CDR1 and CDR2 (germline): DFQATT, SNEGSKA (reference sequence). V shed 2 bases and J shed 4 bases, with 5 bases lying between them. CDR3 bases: TGCAGTGCTAGAAAGGGAGAGACCCAGTACTTC. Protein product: CSARKGETQYF.

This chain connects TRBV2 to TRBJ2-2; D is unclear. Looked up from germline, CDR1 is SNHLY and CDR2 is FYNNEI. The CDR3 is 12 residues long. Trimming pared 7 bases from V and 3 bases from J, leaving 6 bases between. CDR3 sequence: CASTADTGELFF. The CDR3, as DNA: TGTGCCAGCACGGCGGACACCGGGGAGCTGTTTTTT.

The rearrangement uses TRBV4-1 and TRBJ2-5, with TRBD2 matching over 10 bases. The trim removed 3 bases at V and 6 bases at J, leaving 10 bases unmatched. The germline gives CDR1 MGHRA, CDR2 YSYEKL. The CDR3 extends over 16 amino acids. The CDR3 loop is CASSHGAGGRGKTQYF. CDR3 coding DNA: TGCGCCAGCAGCCATGGAGCGGGAGGGAGGGGCAAGACCCAGTACTTC.

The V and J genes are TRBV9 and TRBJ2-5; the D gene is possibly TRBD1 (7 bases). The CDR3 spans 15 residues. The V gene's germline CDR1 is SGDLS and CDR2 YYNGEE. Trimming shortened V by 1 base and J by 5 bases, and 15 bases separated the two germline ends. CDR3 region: CASSVQGGDRETQYF. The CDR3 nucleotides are TGTGCCAGCAGCGTACAGGGGGGAGATCGGGAGACCCAGTACTTC. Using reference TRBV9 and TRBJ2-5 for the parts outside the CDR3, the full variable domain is DSGVTQTPKHLITATGQRVTLRCSPRSGDLSVYWYQQSLDQGLQFLIQYYNGEERAKGNILERFSAQQFPDLHSELNLSSLELGDSALYFCASSVQGGDRETQYFGPGTRLLVL.

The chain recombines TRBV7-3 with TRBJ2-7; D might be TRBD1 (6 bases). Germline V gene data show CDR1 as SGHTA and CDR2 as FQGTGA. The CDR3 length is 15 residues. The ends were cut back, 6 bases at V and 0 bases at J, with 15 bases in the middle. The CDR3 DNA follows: TGTGCCAGCAGACCTTCAGGGGCCCGCTCCTACGAGCAGTACTTC. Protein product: CASRPSGARSYEQYF.

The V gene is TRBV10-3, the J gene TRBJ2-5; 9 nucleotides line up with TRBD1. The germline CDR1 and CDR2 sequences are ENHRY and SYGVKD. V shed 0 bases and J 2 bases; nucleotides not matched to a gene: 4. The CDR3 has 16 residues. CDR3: CAISESGQGLQETQYF. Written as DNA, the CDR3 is TGTGCCATCAGTGAGTCGGGACAGGGATTACAAGAGACCCAGTACTTC.

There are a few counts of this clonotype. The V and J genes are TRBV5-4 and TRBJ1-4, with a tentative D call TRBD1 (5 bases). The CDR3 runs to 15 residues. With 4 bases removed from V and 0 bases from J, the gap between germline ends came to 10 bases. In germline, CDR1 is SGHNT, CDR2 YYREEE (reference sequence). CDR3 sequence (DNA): TGTGCCAGCAGCCTAGACAGAACAACTAATGAAAAACTGTTTTTT. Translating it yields CASSLDRTTNEKLFF. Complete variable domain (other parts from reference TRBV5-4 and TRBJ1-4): ETGVTQSPTHLIKTRGQQVTLRCSSQSGHNTVSWYQQALGQGPQFIFQYYREEENGRGNFPPRFSGLQFPNYSSELNVNALELDDSALYLCASSLDRTTNEKLFFGSGTQLSVL.

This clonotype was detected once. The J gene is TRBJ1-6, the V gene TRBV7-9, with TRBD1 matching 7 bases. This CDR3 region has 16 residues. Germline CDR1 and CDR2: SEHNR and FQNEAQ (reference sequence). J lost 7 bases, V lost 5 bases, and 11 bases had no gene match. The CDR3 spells CASSPQRPGQNSPLHF. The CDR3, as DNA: TGTGCCAGCAGCCCCCAAAGACCGGGACAGAATTCACCCCTCCACTTT.

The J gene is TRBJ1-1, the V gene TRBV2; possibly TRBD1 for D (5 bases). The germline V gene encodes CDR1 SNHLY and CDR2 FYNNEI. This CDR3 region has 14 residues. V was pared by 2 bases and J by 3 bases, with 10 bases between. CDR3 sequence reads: CASSEQGRDTEAFF. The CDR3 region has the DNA TGTGCCAGCAGTGAACAGGGTAGGGACACTGAAGCTTTCTTT.

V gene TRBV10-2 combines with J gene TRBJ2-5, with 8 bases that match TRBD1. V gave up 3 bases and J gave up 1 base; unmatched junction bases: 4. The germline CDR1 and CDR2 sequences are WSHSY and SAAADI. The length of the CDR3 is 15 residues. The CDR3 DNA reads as TGCGCCAGCAGTGACTTGGACAGGGTCCAAGAGACCCAGTACTTC. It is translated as CASSDLDRVQETQYF.

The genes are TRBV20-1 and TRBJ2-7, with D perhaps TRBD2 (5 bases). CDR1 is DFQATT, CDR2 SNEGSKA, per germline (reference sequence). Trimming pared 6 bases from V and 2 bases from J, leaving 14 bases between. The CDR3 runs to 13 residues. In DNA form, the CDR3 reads TGCAGTGCCCCCACTAGTTCTGCCTACGAGCAGTACTTC. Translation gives CSAPTSSAYEQYF.

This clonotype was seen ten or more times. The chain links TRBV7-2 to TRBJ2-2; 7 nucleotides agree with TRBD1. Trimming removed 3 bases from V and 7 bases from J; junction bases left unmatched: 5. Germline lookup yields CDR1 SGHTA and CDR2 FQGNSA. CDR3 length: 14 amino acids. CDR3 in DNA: TGTGCCAGCAGCTTCGAGGGGGCCATCGGGGAGCTGTTTTTT. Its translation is CASSFEGAIGELFF.

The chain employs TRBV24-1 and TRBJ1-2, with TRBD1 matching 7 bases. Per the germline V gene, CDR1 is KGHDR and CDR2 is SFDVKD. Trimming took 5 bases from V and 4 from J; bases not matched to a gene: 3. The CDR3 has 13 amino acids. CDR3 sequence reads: CATSGQGRYGYTF. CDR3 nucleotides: TGTGCCACCAGTGGACAGGGCCGCTATGGCTACACCTTC.

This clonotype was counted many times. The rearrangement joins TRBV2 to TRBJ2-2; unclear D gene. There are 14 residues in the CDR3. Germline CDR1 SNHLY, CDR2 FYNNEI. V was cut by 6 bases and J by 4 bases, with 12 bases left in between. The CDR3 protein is CASSAVWGTGELFF. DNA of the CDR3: TGTGCCAGCAGCGCCGTTTGGGGCACCGGGGAGCTGTTTTTT.

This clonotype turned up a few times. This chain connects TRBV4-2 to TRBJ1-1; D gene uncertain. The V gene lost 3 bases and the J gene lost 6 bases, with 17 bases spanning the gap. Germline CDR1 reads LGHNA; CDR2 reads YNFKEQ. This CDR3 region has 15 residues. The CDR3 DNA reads TGTGCCAGCAGCCAGGATATCAGTCGGGCGGCTGAAGCTTTCTTT. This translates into CASSQDISRAAEAFF.

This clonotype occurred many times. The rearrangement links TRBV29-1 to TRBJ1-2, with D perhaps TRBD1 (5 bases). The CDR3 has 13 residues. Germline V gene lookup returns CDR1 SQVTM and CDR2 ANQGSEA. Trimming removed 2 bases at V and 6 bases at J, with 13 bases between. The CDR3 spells CSVESAGRNGYTF. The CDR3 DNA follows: TGCAGCGTTGAATCCGCAGGGAGAAATGGCTACACCTTC.

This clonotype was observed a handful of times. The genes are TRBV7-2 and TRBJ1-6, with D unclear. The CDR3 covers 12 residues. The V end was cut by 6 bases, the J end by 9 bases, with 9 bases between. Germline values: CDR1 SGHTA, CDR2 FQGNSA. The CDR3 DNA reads TGTGCCAGCAGGTTGGATCGTTCACCCCTCCACTTT. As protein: CASRLDRSPLHF. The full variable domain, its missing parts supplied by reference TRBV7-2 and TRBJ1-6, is GAGVSQSPSNKVTEKGKDVELRCDPISGHTALYWYRQSLGQGLEFLIYFQGNSAPDKSGLPSDRFSAERTGGSVSTLTIQRTQQEDSAVYLCASRLDRSPLHFGNGTRLTVT.

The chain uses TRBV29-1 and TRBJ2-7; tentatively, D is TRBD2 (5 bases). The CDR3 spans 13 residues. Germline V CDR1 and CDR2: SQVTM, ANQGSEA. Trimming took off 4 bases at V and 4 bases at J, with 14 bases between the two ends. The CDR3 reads CSVVLGVGYEQYF. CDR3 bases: TGCAGCGTTGTTTTGGGAGTCGGGTACGAGCAGTACTTC.

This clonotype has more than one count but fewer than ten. The CDR3 sequence: CASSTGQYTDTQYF. CDR3 nucleotides: TGTGCCAGCAGCACGGGACAGTACACAGATACGCAGTATTTT. This rearrangement joins TRBV11-2 to TRBJ2-3, with 7 bases lining up with TRBD1. Germline CDR1 reads SGHAT; CDR2 reads FQNNGV. This CDR3 is 14 amino acids long. The V segment lost 5 bases and the J segment 2 bases; nucleotides outside the gene matches: 4.

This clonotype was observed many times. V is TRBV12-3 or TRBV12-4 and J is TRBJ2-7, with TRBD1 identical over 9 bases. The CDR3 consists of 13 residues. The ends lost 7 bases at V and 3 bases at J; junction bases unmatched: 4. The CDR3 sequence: CASKLTGGYEQYF. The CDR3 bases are TGTGCCAGCAAGCTGACAGGGGGCTACGAGCAGTACTTC.

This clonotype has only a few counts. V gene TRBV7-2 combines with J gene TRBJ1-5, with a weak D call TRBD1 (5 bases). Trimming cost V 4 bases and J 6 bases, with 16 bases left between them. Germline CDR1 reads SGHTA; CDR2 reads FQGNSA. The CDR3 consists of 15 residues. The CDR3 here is CASSSALGPGQPQHF. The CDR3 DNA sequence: TGTGCCAGCAGCTCAGCCCTGGGACCCGGTCAGCCCCAGCATTTT.

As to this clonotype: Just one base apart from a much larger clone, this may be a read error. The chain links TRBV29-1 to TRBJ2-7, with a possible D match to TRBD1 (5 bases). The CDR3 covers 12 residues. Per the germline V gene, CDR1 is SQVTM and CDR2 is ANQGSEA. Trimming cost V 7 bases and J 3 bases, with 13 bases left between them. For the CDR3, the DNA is TGCAGCGGACGGTACAGGAACTACGAGCAGTACTTC. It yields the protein CSGRYRNYEQYF.

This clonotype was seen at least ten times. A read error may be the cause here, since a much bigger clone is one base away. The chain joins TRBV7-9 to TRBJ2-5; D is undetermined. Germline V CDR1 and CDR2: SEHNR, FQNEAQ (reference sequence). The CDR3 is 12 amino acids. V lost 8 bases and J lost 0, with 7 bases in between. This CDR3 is CASRRYQETQYF. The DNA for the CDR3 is TGTGCCAGCCGCCGGTACCAAGAGACCCAGTACTTC.

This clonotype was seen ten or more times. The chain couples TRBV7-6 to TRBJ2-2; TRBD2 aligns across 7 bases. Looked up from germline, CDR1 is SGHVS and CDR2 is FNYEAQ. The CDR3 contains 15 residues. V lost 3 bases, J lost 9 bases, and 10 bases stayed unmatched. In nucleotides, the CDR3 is TGTGCCAGCAGCTTGAGGGAGGGCTCCTTCCGGGAGCTGTTTTTT. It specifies CASSLREGSFRELFF. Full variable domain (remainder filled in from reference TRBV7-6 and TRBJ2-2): GAGVSQSPRYKVTKRGQDVALRCDPISGHVSLYWYRQALGQGPEFLTYFNYEAQQDKSGLPNDRFSAERPEGSISTLTIQRTEQRDSAMYRCASSLREGSFRELFFGEGSRLTVL.

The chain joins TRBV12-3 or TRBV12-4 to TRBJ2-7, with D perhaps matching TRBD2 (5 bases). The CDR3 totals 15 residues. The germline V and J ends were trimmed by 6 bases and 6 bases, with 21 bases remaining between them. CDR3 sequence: CASSLDSVPNREQYF. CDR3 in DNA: TGTGCCAGCAGCCTGGACTCGGTTCCAAATCGCGAGCAGTACTTC.

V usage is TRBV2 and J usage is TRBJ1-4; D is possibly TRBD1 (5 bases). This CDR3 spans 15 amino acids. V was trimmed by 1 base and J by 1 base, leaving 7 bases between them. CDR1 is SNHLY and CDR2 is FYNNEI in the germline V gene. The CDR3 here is CASSEEGITNEKLFF. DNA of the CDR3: TGTGCCAGCAGTGAAGAGGGGATAACTAATGAAAAACTGTTTTTT.